This T cell receptor (beta chain) was retrieved from a study of CD8+ T cells in alopecia areata. Study-level information: For 6 to 18 months, tofacitinib was taken, and 6 months off drug followed. Study observations and caveats: Possibly because of HLA-related factors, TCR sharing was less clear across patients than in mice. Besides other cells, scalp samples also yield sequences of resident alphabeta T cells from normal skin. Higher clonality than in normal scalp was seen in lesional scalp, especially alopecia totalis/universalis.

Germline CDR1 SQVTM, CDR2 ANQGSEA. Losses at the gene ends were 1 base for V and 1 base for J; bases not matched to a gene: 6. The CDR3 has 16 residues. Investigators isolated RNA and reverse transcribed it into cDNA to act as the sequencing template. The assay was immunoSEQ multiplex PCR, and TCRdb's table has in-frame clones only and misses some. The table shows 65,000 to 75,000 clones, with 45% to 50% occurring only once. Concerning this clone: Antigen specificity is unknown.

V usage is TRBV29-1 and J usage is TRBJ2-5; the match to TRBD2 covers 10 bases. The sequencing here drew on CD8+ T cells sorted from blood, taken at week 0. The sequence derives from a human donor with alopecia areata. The CDR3 spells CSVEGLAGTTQETQYF. CDR3 in DNA: TGCAGCGTTGAAGGACTAGCGGGTACTACCCAAGAGACCCAGTACTTC.